This record concerns one T cell receptor (beta chain) sequence. The data are from a study of blood T cell repertoires in COVID-19. Whole-study context: Sites across the United States, Italy and Spain contributed samples from acute and convalescent COVID-19.

V lost 3 bases to trimming and J lost 9 bases; unmatched junction nucleotides: 5. Germline V CDR1 and CDR2: SGHDN, FVKESK. The CDR3 has 13 amino acids. TCRdb keeps only in-frame clones here, not all; method: immunoSEQ multiplex PCR. The table has some 380,000 clones, nearly 90% seen once; the top ten hold 6.5%. What was sequenced was peripheral blood. The clonotype comes from a man aged 18-30 years with active or convalescent COVID-19. The rearrangement links TRBV14 to TRBJ2-1; TRBD2 aligns across 7 bases. The CDR3 sequence is CASSQTTSVEQFF. CDR3 sequence (DNA): TGTGCCAGCAGCCAGACTACTAGCGTTGAGCAGTTCTTC.